This TCR beta chain was found in a study of blood T cells in healthy people across ages. The CDR3 sequence is 14 residues long. Germline V gene sequence: CDR1 MDHEN, CDR2 SYDVKM. Sample-barcoded 5' priming and a J-beta primer mix drove a second PCR of roughly 6 to 12 cycles. TCRdb analysed the 5' RACE reads with MiXCR anew, one entry per CDR3 protein. Of around 800,000 distinct CDR3 sequences in the sample, around 24% were seen once. This same sample was also part of a study on T cells of mothers and their children.

The TCR comes from a boy aged 5-17 years in good health. Sample: blood. The genes are TRBV28 and TRBJ2-5; tentatively, D is TRBD2 (6 bases). The J call may be incorrect, as the DNA end agrees better with TRBJ2-1. This CDR3 is CASRYPGRLNEQFF. In DNA form, the CDR3 reads TGTGCCAGCAGATACCCGGGGAGGCTCAATGAGCAGTTCTTC.